A single sample is the source of the 2 T cell receptor beta chains below, sequenced in a study of cytomegalovirus exposure and HLA in healthy donors. Vbeta (60) and Jbeta (13) primers were used in the PCR. TCRdb's table, derived via immunoSEQ multiplex PCR, lists solely in-frame clones and lacks some. The repertoire holds about 180,000 clones, with around 70% as singletons. Sequencing was done on a sample of PBMCs. The receptors were gathered from a male donor in good health and CMV-seronegative.

The J gene is TRBJ2-1, the V gene TRBV6-1; TRBD2 might be the D (6 bases). The germline V and J ends were trimmed by 0 bases and 6 bases, with 15 bases remaining between them. Germline V gives CDR1 MNHNS, CDR2 SASEGT. The CDR3 extends over 16 amino acids. CDR3 residues: CASSEARAGRSNEQFF. CDR3 DNA: TGTGCCAGCAGTGAAGCAAGAGCGGGTCGTTCCAATGAGCAGTTCTTC.

This clone was seen a handful of times. The V call is TRBV9, the J call TRBJ1-2; 8 nucleotides agree with TRBD1. Trimming at V came to 3 bases and at J to 8 bases, leaving 6 bases not matched to a gene. CDR1 is SGDLS, CDR2 YYNGEE, per germline. This CDR3 has 13 amino acids. The CDR3 nucleotides read TGTGCCAGCAGCGCTCTGACAGGGGCCGGCTACACCTTC. Amino acids: CASSALTGAGYTF.